These T cell receptor beta chains were read from a single sample in a study of shared clonotypes between healthy human individuals. Clones were read by immunoSEQ multiplex PCR, and TCRdb kept only the in-frame ones, dropping some. The sample includes 550,000 to 800,000 clones, about 90% of them seen just once. The material sequenced was memory CD8+ T cells from PBMCs. Receptor source: a man younger than 35 in good health. Some clones in this sample may be carry-over from other donors' samples. Each CDR3 is given with its conserved first and last residue. The D gene is left open where the match is weak. Clone size is stated in some rows and not others, as once, few, many or a class when expanded.

-	TRBD1	TRBV9	TRBJ1-1	TGTGCCAGCAGCACCCGACAGGGGGCAAACACTGAAGCTTTCTTT	CASSTRQGANTEAFF
few	TRBD1	TRBV7-9	TRBJ1-4	TGTGCCAGCAGCTTCCAGGACAGGTCCGGTGAAAAACTGTTTTTT	CASSFQDRSGEKLFF
-	TRBD2	TRBV5-4	TRBJ2-7	TGTGCCAGCAGCACCGGACTAGCGGGATCGAGCTCCTACGAGCAGTACTTC	CASSTGLAGSSSYEQYF
-	-	TRBV7-9	TRBJ1-4	TGTGCCAGCCCGGGAACGGGCCTCGAAGAGAGTGAAAAACTGTTTTTT	CASPGTGLEESEKLFF
-	-	TRBV27	TRBJ2-7	TGTGCCAGCAGCGAAAATTCAATCCGGTTTTTCGCTCTCGAGCAGTACTTC	CASSENSIRFFALEQYF
-	-	TRBV5-4	TRBJ2-7	TGTGCCAGCAGCTGGGGGACGGCCTCCTACGAGCAGTACTTC	CASSWGTASYEQYF
-	TRBD2	TRBV19	TRBJ2-1	TGTGCCAGTAGTAGCCGGACTAGCGGGGGCTACAATGAGCAGTTCTTC	CASSSRTSGGYNEQFF
-	TRBD2	TRBV19	TRBJ2-2	TGTGCCAGTAGTATCCTCGGACTAGCGGCTCTTGGCACCGGGGAGCTGTTTTTT	CASSILGLAALGTGELFF
-	TRBD1	TRBV6-5	TRBJ1-3	TGTGCCAGCAGTCGTCGACAGGGGGCTGGAAACACCATATATTTT	CASSRRQGAGNTIYF
-	TRBD1	TRBV27	TRBJ1-1	TGTGCCAGCAGTCCCTCGACAGGGATGAACACTGAAGCTTTCTTT	CASSPSTGMNTEAFF
-	TRBD2	TRBV9	TRBJ2-7	TGTGCCAGCAGCGCTGGGACTAGCGGGAGAGCCGGCGAGCAGTACTTC	CASSAGTSGRAGEQYF
-	TRBD2	TRBV6-6	TRBJ2-7	TGTGCCAGCAGCGCCGGACTAGCGGAGTCCTACGAGCAGTACTTC	CASSAGLAESYEQYF
-	-	TRBV4-2	TRBJ2-2	TGTGCCAGCAGCGCGGGGACACCGAACACCGGGGAGCTGTTTTTT	CASSAGTPNTGELFF
-	-	TRBV7-9	TRBJ1-1	TGTGCCAGCAGCTTAGATCATATTCCGGGGGGTATGAACACTGAAGCTTTCTTT	CASSLDHIPGGMNTEAFF
-	-	TRBV7-6	TRBJ2-2	TGTGCCAGCAGCTTAGGTCCAGAGGGCACCGGGGAGCTGTTTTTT	CASSLGPEGTGELFF
-	-	TRBV30	TRBJ1-2	TGTGCCTGGAGTAAACAGACTAACTATGGCTACACCTTC	CAWSKQTNYGYTF
few	TRBD2	TRBV5-4	TRBJ2-1	TGTGCCAGCAGCTTAAAGCGGGAGCGGGACAATGAGCAGTTCTTC	CASSLKRERDNEQFF
once	-	TRBV11-2	TRBJ2-5	TGTGCCAGCAGACAAACAGGGAAAGAGACCCAGTACTTC	CASRQTGKETQYF
-	-	TRBV14	TRBJ1-1	TGTGCCAGCACCCACCCCATAGGGCAGGGGAACACTGAAGCTTTCTTT	CASTHPIGQGNTEAFF
-	TRBD2	TRBV9	TRBJ2-1	TGTGCCAGCAGCCCAGAACTAGCGGGAGGGCCCAATGAGCAGTTCTTC	CASSPELAGGPNEQFF
-	-	TRBV5-1	TRBJ1-1	TGCGCCAGCAGCTCCCAAAAACCGATGGGTAGAACTGAAGCTTTCTTT	CASSSQKPMGRTEAFF
-	-	TRBV7-9	TRBJ2-1	TGTGCCAGCGCGTACAATGAGCAGTTCTTC	CASAYNEQFF
-	-	TRBV6-5	TRBJ2-7	TGTGCCAGCAGTTATGGGTGGGACCCCCCGGAGCAGTACTTC	CASSYGWDPPEQYF
-	TRBD2	TRBV7-8	TRBJ2-3	TGTGCCAGCAGCTTAGGGACTAGCGACACAGATACGCAGTATTTT	CASSLGTSDTDTQYF
-	-	TRBV13	TRBJ1-1	TGTGCCAGCACCCCGGGGCGGAGGGCCTTATTTGATAGCACTGAAGCTTTCTTT	CASTPGRRALFDSTEAFF
-	-	TRBV15	TRBJ2-7	TGTGCCACCAGCAGAGGGGCCGAGCAGTACTTC	CATSRGAEQYF
-	-	TRBV4-3	TRBJ2-6	TGCGCCAGCAGCCAAGGGGCGGCCTCTGGGGCCAACGTCCTGACTTTC	CASSQGAASGANVLTF
-	TRBD1	TRBV10-3	TRBJ2-7	TGTGCCATCAGCCCGACAGGGGACGAGCAGTACTTC	CAISPTGDEQYF
-	-	TRBV19	TRBJ1-1	TGTGCCAGTAGTATACGCGGGAACACTGAAGCTTTCTTT	CASSIRGNTEAFF
-	-	TRBV19	TRBJ1-5	TGTGCCAGTAGTTGGGGACTGAGCAATCAGCCCCAGCATTTT	CASSWGLSNQPQHF
-	-	TRBV7-9	TRBJ1-2	TGTGCCAGCAGCTCTACCTGGGACGCGTATGGCTACACCTTC	CASSSTWDAYGYTF
once	-	TRBV9	TRBJ2-1	TGTGCCAGCAGCCCCCAGTGGGGGAATGAGCAGTTCTTC	CASSPQWGNEQFF
-	-	TRBV12-2	TRBJ2-3	TGTGCAAGTCGCTCGACGAGTAGCACAGATACGCAGTATTTT	CASRSTSSTDTQYF
-	TRBD2	TRBV19	TRBJ2-7	TGTGCCAGTAGTTATACTAGCGGGAACCTGTACGAGCAGTACTTC	CASSYTSGNLYEQYF
-	TRBD1	TRBV5-6	TRBJ1-5	TGTGCCAGCAGCAACGACGGCGACAGGGCCCGCAATCAGCCCCAGCATTTT	CASSNDGDRARNQPQHF
-	TRBD1	TRBV19	TRBJ2-1	TGTGCCAGTACCGCAACCCTGACAGGGGGTTTCGGGGATGAGCAGTTCTTC	CASTATLTGGFGDEQFF
-	-	TRBV7-9	TRBJ1-4	TGTGCCAGCAGCTTAGTAGGGGGAACTAATGAAAAACTGTTTTTT	CASSLVGGTNEKLFF
-	-	TRBV28	TRBJ1-1	TGTGCCAGCAGTTTACTACCAGCGAACACTGAAGCTTTCTTT	CASSLLPANTEAFF
-	TRBD2	TRBV5-1	TRBJ2-7	TGCGCCAGCAGCTTGGTGGCGGGAGGCGGTTACGAGCAGTACTTC	CASSLVAGGGYEQYF
once	-	TRBV11-1	TRBJ2-6	TGTGCCAGCAGCTACGACTACTCTGGGGCCAACGTCCTGACTTTC	CASSYDYSGANVLTF
-	TRBD1	TRBV5-6	TRBJ1-1	TGTGCCAGCAACCCCTGGACAGGAAGGAGTACTGAAGCTTTCTTT	CASNPWTGRSTEAFF
-	-	TRBV7-6	TRBJ2-2	TGTGCCAGCAGCTACCAGGGAAGCACCGGGGAGCTGTTTTTT	CASSYQGSTGELFF
-	-	TRBV28	TRBJ2-7	TGTGCCAGCAGTTTTCAGACCTACGGGGGCGAGCAGTACTTC	CASSFQTYGGEQYF
-	TRBD1	TRBV14	TRBJ1-4	TGTGCCAGCAGCCGAAAAGCGGGACAGGGAGGTGAAAAACTGTTTTTT	CASSRKAGQGGEKLFF
-	-	TRBV20-1	TRBJ2-5	TGCAGTGCTACCCCAGAGACCCAGTACTTC	CSATPETQYF
-	-	TRBV10-3	TRBJ2-1	TGTGCCACGCTAGCGGAGGGGGGCAATGAGCAGTTCTTC	CATLAEGGNEQFF
-	TRBD1	TRBV19	TRBJ2-2	TGTGCCAGTAGTACCCGGGACAGGGATACCGGGGAGCTGTTTTTT	CASSTRDRDTGELFF
-	TRBD2	TRBV5-6	TRBJ2-3	TGTGCCAGCAGCTTGGGACTAGCGGAAAGCACAGATACGCAGTATTTT	CASSLGLAESTDTQYF
-	TRBD1	TRBV5-1	TRBJ2-5	TGCGCCAGCTGGGACAGGGGTCGAGAGGAGACCCAGTACTTC	CASWDRGREETQYF
-	-	TRBV19	TRBJ2-7	TGTGCCAGTAGTATGAGACGGGGGACCTCCTACGAGCAGTACTTC	CASSMRRGTSYEQYF
-	-	TRBV5-4	TRBJ2-2	TGTGCCAGCAGCTTTAACGGACAAACAACCGGGGAGCTGTTTTTT	CASSFNGQTTGELFF
-	TRBD2	TRBV9	TRBJ2-5	TGTGCCAGCACCGAAGGGGGAGCGGGAGTCGAGACCCAGTACTTC	CASTEGGAGVETQYF
-	TRBD1	TRBV2	TRBJ2-7	TGTGCCAGCAACAGGCGGGACAGGGCCTACGAGCAGTACTTC	CASNRRDRAYEQYF
-	TRBD2	TRBV9	TRBJ2-2	TGTGCCAGCAGCGTAGGGACTAGCGGCACCGGGGAGCTGTTTTTT	CASSVGTSGTGELFF
-	-	TRBV9	TRBJ2-1	TGTGCCAGCAGCGTAGCTACCAGGAGCTCCTACAATGAGCAGTTCTTC	CASSVATRSSYNEQFF
-	TRBD2	TRBV27	TRBJ2-3	TGTGCCAGCAGGGTGGGACTAGCGGGAGGAGGAGATACGCAGTATTTT	CASRVGLAGGGDTQYF
-	TRBD1	TRBV7-9	TRBJ1-5	TGTGCCAGCACCGTAGGACAGGGAGCGCAGCCCCAGCATTTT	CASTVGQGAQPQHF
-	-	TRBV27	TRBJ2-7	TGTGCCAGCAGTTTTGGTCAGGCCTACGAGCAGTACTTC	CASSFGQAYEQYF
-	-	TRBV30	TRBJ2-1	TGTGCCTGGAGTGTAGGTGGGATTGCAAGAGGTAATGAGCAGTTCTTC	CAWSVGGIARGNEQFF